This passage covers 29 T cell receptor beta chains from one sample sequenced in a study of graft-versus-host responses after intestinal transplantation. Their target antigens are unknown. Method: immunoSEQ multiplex PCR; TCRdb's copy keeps in-frame clones and lacks some. The sample has 75,000 to 100,000 clones, 90% to 95% seen once; the top ten hold over 0.45%. The sequenced sample was unstimulated CD8+ T cells sorted from spleen or lymph node cells, obtained before intestinal transplant. All receptors come from a human donor who received an intestinal transplant.

This CDR3 reads CASSTFSGSSYEQYF. In DNA, the CDR3 is TGCGCCAGCAGCACATTTAGCGGGAGCTCCTACGAGCAGTACTTC. The chain is built from TRBV5-1 and TRBJ2-5, with 9 positions matching TRBD2. The J call may not be correct, given that the DNA end is closer to TRBJ2-7. The CDR3 has 15 amino acids. The germline V gene encodes CDR1 SGHRS and CDR2 YFSETQ.

The gene calls are TRBV30 and TRBJ2-7, with D possibly matching TRBD2 (6 bases). V gave up 2 bases and J gave up 3 bases, with 14 bases separating them. The CDR3 covers 14 residues. Germline V lookup: CDR1 GTSNPN, CDR2 SVGIG (reference sequence). The CDR3 DNA follows: TGTGCCTGGAGTTTGTGGCGGGAATTCTACGAGCAGTACTTC. Translating it yields CAWSLWREFYEQYF.

The chain links TRBV5-1 to TRBJ2-7, with 9 bases lining up with TRBD2. CDR3 length: 15 residues. Looked up from germline, CDR1 is SGHRS and CDR2 is YFSETQ. The trim removed 4 bases at V and 3 bases at J, leaving 8 bases unmatched. CDR3 in DNA: TGCGCCAGCAGCCCCGGGGTAGCGGGAGACTACGAGCAGTACTTC. This sequence encodes CASSPGVAGDYEQYF.

V gene TRBV7-2 combines with J gene TRBJ2-1; no clear D gene. Germline CDR1 is SGHTA and CDR2 is FQGNSA. V was pared by 4 bases and J by 9 bases, with 10 bases between. This CDR3 spans 12 amino acids. CDR3: CASSSSEIEQFF. The DNA of the CDR3 is TGTGCCAGCAGCTCCAGCGAGATTGAGCAGTTCTTC.

The rearrangement joins TRBV19 to TRBJ2-3, with D tentatively TRBD2 (7 bases). V was clipped by 8 bases and J by 4 bases, with 13 bases between them. Per the germline V gene, CDR1 is LNHDA and CDR2 is SQIVND (reference sequence). The CDR3 totals 13 residues. The CDR3 spells CASARGGADTQYF. CDR3 DNA sequence: TGTGCCAGTGCGCGAGGGGGGGCAGATACGCAGTATTTT.

The chain couples TRBV7-9 to TRBJ1-2; a possible D gene is TRBD1 (5 bases). The germline V gene encodes CDR1 SEHNR and CDR2 FQNEAQ (reference sequence). The V end lost 4 bases, the J end lost 4 bases, and 13 bases lay between the germline ends. The CDR3 length is 14 residues. The CDR3 nucleotides are TGTGCCAGCAGCTCCAATTGGGGGGGCTATGGCTACACCTTC. Protein product: CASSSNWGGYGYTF.

The V call is TRBV18, the J call TRBJ2-3; 8 bases line up with TRBD2. The CDR3 spans 16 residues. Germline CDR1 reads KGHSH; CDR2 reads LQKENI. The ends lost 5 bases at V and 5 bases at J; junction bases unmatched: 12. The CDR3 loop is CASSSLLAEGVDTQYF. The CDR3, as DNA: TGTGCCAGCTCATCCTTACTAGCGGAGGGGGTAGATACGCAGTATTTT.

This clone was observed a single time. This rearrangement joins TRBV6-6 to TRBJ2-1; 7 nucleotides line up with TRBD2. V lost 6 bases to trimming and J lost 11 bases; unmatched junction nucleotides: 4. CDR3 length equals 11 residues. CDR1 is MNHNY, CDR2 SVGAGI, per germline (reference sequence). This CDR3 is CASSQTSQQFF. CDR3 nucleotides: TGTGCCAGCAGCCAGACTAGCCAGCAGTTCTTC.

This chain connects TRBV2 to TRBJ1-5; D possibly corresponds to TRBD1 (5 bases). The V gene lost 7 bases and the J gene lost 5 bases, with 15 bases spanning the gap. CDR1 is SNHLY and CDR2 is FYNNEI in the germline V gene. This CDR3 is 14 amino acids long. Here the CDR3 DNA reads TGTGCCAGCACGAGTTATATACAGGATCAGCCCCAGCATTTT. This translates into CASTSYIQDQPQHF. Together with reference TRBV2 and TRBJ1-5, the CDR3 gives the full variable domain: EPEVTQTPSHQVTQMGQEVILRCVPISNHLYFYWYRQILGQKVEFLVSFYNNEISEKSEIFDDQFSVERPDGSNFTLKIRSTKLEDSAMYFCASTSYIQDQPQHFGDGTRLSIL.

The V call is TRBV10-2, the J call TRBJ2-7; D uncertain. The germline CDR1 and CDR2 sequences are WSHSY and SAAADI. V lost 2 bases to trimming and J lost 3 bases, with 14 bases between them. The CDR3 has 15 residues. The CDR3 nucleotides are TGCGCCAGCAGTGAGGGAGCCGCGATACTCTACGAGCAGTACTTC. Protein product: CASSEGAAILYEQYF.

The chain has TRBV2 and TRBJ1-2; D is undetermined. The length of the CDR3 is 12 residues. Trimming left V 4 bases short and J 2 bases short, with 5 bases between. Germline values: CDR1 SNHLY, CDR2 FYNNEI. DNA of the CDR3: TGTGCCAGCAGTGGGGCAAACTATGGCTACACCTTC. It is translated as CASSGANYGYTF.

As regards this clone: Other DNA sequences in this sample translate to the same CDR3. The chain couples TRBV9 to TRBJ2-7; 7 bases fit TRBD1. The CDR3 runs 13 residues. Germline-derived CDR1 and CDR2 are SGDLS and YYNGEE. Trimming removed 0 bases from V and 3 bases from J; junction bases left unmatched: 0. The CDR3 DNA is TGTGCCAGCAGCGTAGGGGACAGCTACGAGCAGTACTTC. Amino acid sequence: CASSVGDSYEQYF.

This chain joins TRBV15 and TRBJ1-6; tentative D call: TRBD1 (5 bases). The CDR3 spans 17 residues. V was clipped by 2 bases and J by 0 bases, with 11 bases between them. Germline V gene lookup returns CDR1 LNHNV and CDR2 YYDKDF (reference sequence). CDR3 sequence reads: CATSRNRPSSYNSPLHF. CDR3 DNA: TGTGCCACCAGCAGAAACAGGCCTAGCTCCTATAATTCACCCCTCCACTTT.

This chain links TRBV28 with TRBJ2-7, with 11 bases identical to TRBD2. The CDR3 spans 14 residues. Germline V gene lookup returns CDR1 MDHEN and CDR2 SYDVKM. The CDR3 nucleotides read TGTTGGACTAGCGGGCGTATGTCCTCCTACGAGCAGTACTTC. Its protein product is CWTSGRMSSYEQYF.

The chain carries TRBV5-8 and TRBJ2-2; 7 bases align to TRBD1. The length of the CDR3 is 15 residues. In germline, CDR1 is SGHTS, CDR2 YDEGEE. With 2 bases clipped from V and 2 bases from J, the junction kept 3 bases outside the gene matches. The CDR3 DNA sequence: TGTGCCAGCAGCTTTAACAGGGGTAACACCGGGGAGCTGTTTTTT. Its translation: CASSFNRGNTGELFF.

The rearrangement uses TRBV5-4 and TRBJ1-2, with D unclear. Trimming pared 0 bases from V and 8 bases from J, leaving 17 bases between. Per the germline V gene, CDR1 is SGHNT and CDR2 is YYREEE (reference sequence). CDR3 length equals 15 residues. In DNA form, the CDR3 reads TGTGCCAGCAGCTTGGATTTAGAGGGCATGGAAGGCTACACCTTC. Protein sequence: CASSLDLEGMEGYTF.

The genes are TRBV7-8 and TRBJ1-4; 7 nucleotides line up with TRBD1. The junction had 2 bases not matched to a gene; V was cut back by 1 base and J by 6 bases. In germline, CDR1 is SGHVS, CDR2 FQNEAQ. The CDR3 runs 14 residues. CDR3 residues: CASSLGGGDEKLFF. CDR3 nucleotides: TGTGCCAGCAGCTTAGGAGGGGGCGATGAAAAACTGTTTTTT. Filled out from reference TRBV7-8 and TRBJ1-4, the complete variable domain reads GAGVSQSPRYKVAKRGQDVALRCDPISGHVSLFWYQQALGQGPEFLTYFQNEAQLDKSGLPSDRFFAERPEGSVSTLKIQRTQQEDSAVYLCASSLGGGDEKLFFGSGTQLSVL.

The V call is TRBV19, the J call TRBJ1-1, with D hard to call. Germline V gene lookup returns CDR1 LNHDA and CDR2 SQIVND (reference sequence). Trimming removed 4 bases at V and 1 base at J, with 13 bases between. The CDR3 runs to 15 residues. The CDR3 bases are TGTGCCAGTAGTACGTACGGGGAACCGAACACTGAAGCTTTCTTT. Encoded protein: CASSTYGEPNTEAFF.

The gene calls are TRBV30 and TRBJ1-4, with D tentatively TRBD1 (5 bases). V was shortened by 1 base and J by 4 bases, with 13 bases between the two germline ends. In germline, CDR1 is GTSNPN, CDR2 SVGIG (reference sequence). This CDR3 comprises 15 residues. CDR3 DNA: TGTGCCTGGAGTGAGAAGGGGTTGGTTAATGAAAAACTGTTTTTT. Its protein is CAWSEKGLVNEKLFF.

The V and J genes are TRBV11-2 and TRBJ1-1, with a weak D call TRBD1 (6 bases). Germline V CDR1 and CDR2: SGHAT, FQNNGV. The CDR3 runs 16 residues. Trimming took 5 bases from V and 0 from J, leaving 16 bases between them. CDR3 DNA: TGTGCCAGCAGCCACGGGTACAGGGACATGAACACTGAAGCTTTCTTT. As protein: CASSHGYRDMNTEAFF.

The chain carries TRBV5-6 and TRBJ2-7; 8 bases line up with TRBD2. Germline V CDR1 and CDR2: SGHDT, YYEEEE. The V gene end was trimmed by 0 bases and the J gene end by 5 bases; junction bases not matched to a gene: 4. The CDR3 is 14 residues long. The DNA for the CDR3 is TGTGCCAGCAGCTTGGCCCGGGGGGGACACGAGCAGTACTTC. Amino acid sequence: CASSLARGGHEQYF.

J is TRBJ2-7 and V is TRBV6-1, with unresolved D. Trimming pared 8 bases from V and 2 bases from J, leaving 13 bases between. Per germline, CDR1 MNHNS and CDR2 SASEGT. The CDR3 spans 13 residues. The CDR3 region is CASSTVKTYEQYF. CDR3 DNA sequence: TGTGCCAGCTCAACAGTGAAGACCTACGAGCAGTACTTC.

This sequence joins TRBV27 and TRBJ1-2; a weak D match, TRBD1 (5 bases). In germline, CDR1 is MNHEY, CDR2 SMNVEV (reference sequence). This CDR3 region has 14 residues. V lost 4 bases and J lost 4, with 13 bases in between. The CDR3 loop reads CASSWATVGYGYTF. In DNA form, the CDR3 reads TGTGCCAGCAGTTGGGCGACAGTTGGCTATGGCTACACCTTC.

J is TRBJ2-5 and V is TRBV7-3, with 8 nucleotides matching TRBD2. After removal of 5 bases from V and 5 bases from J, the junction contained 7 bases not matched to a gene. Germline V gene sequence: CDR1 SGHTA, CDR2 FQGTGA. The CDR3 spans 14 residues. The CDR3 bases are TGTGCCAGCAGCCTGGGCGGGGGGCATGAGACCCAGTACTTC. Its protein product is CASSLGGGHETQYF.

The chain recombines TRBV10-1 with TRBJ2-2, with a tentative D call TRBD2 (7 bases). The germline gives CDR1 WNHNN, CDR2 SYGVQD (reference sequence). CDR3 length: 14 amino acids. Trimming shortened V by 9 bases and J by 7 bases, and 18 bases separated the two germline ends. For the CDR3, the DNA is TGCGCCAGGCCTAACCCGGGGGGCGTCGGGGAGCTGTTTTTT. Translation: CARPNPGGVGELFF.

The V gene is TRBV4-1, the J gene TRBJ1-1, with D uncertain. The CDR3 totals 13 residues. The V and J ends lost 4 bases and 5 bases respectively, with 11 bases between them. CDR1 and CDR2 from the germline V gene are MGHRA and YSYEKL. The CDR3 DNA reads as TGCGCCAGCAGCCTCGGGGTCTGGACTGAAGCTTTCTTT. Amino acids: CASSLGVWTEAFF.

The rearrangement links TRBV29-1 to TRBJ2-3; D gene uncertain. The CDR3 consists of 15 residues. Germline CDR1 is SQVTM and CDR2 is ANQGSEA. Trimming pared 3 bases from V and 3 bases from J, leaving 16 bases between. In DNA, the CDR3 is TGCAGCGTTGAGGCAGCCTCGAGGTCGACAGATACGCAGTATTTT. Its protein product is CSVEAASRSTDTQYF.

CDR3 loop: CASSLLPYEQYF. The CDR3 DNA sequence: TGTGCCAGCAGCTTACTCCCCTACGAGCAGTACTTC. The chain carries TRBV13 and TRBJ2-7; D unresolved. V lost 2 bases and J 2 bases, leaving 4 bases between the germline ends. The CDR3 loop spans 12 amino acids. The germline gives CDR1 PRHDT, CDR2 FYEKMQ (reference sequence).

The chain couples TRBV9 to TRBJ2-1; 9 nucleotides line up with TRBD1. Germline values: CDR1 SGDLS, CDR2 YYNGEE. V shed 2 bases and J 4 bases; nucleotides not matched to a gene: 4. There are 15 residues in the CDR3. The CDR3 protein is CASSVSGQGYNEQFF. In nucleotides, the CDR3 is TGTGCCAGCAGCGTTTCGGGACAGGGTTACAATGAGCAGTTCTTC. Supplemented by reference TRBV9 and TRBJ2-1, the full variable domain reads DSGVTQTPKHLITATGQRVTLRCSPRSGDLSVYWYQQSLDQGLQFLIQYYNGEERAKGNILERFSAQQFPDLHSELNLSSLELGDSALYFCASSVSGQGYNEQFFGPGTRLTVL.